This TCR beta chain was captured by sequencing in a study of blood T cell repertoires in COVID-19. Using immunoSEQ multiplex PCR, the repertoire was profiled, and TCRdb retains in-frame clones only, with some absent. The sample includes fewer than 30,000 clones, 85% to 90% of them seen just once. This CDR3 has 13 amino acids. Trimming took 8 bases from V and 10 from J, leaving 20 bases between them. The germline V gene encodes CDR1 MNHEY and CDR2 SMNVEV (reference sequence). The clonotype was recovered from a man aged 55-75 years with acute or convalescent COVID-19. Sequencing was performed on peripheral blood. The rearrangement joins TRBV27 to TRBJ1-1, with D possibly TRBD1 on 6 matching bases. This CDR3 is CASYSTGFLRAFF. DNA for the CDR3: TGTGCCAGCTATTCTACAGGGTTTCTACGAGCTTTCTTT.